The 14 T cell receptor beta chains below come from one sample, sequenced in a study of shared clonotypes between healthy human individuals. Assay used: immunoSEQ multiplex PCR; TCRdb lists only in-frame clones, some missing. The sample comprises about 470,000 clones, roughly 77% of which are singletons, and over 10% rests with the top ten. Sequencing used PBMCs. The receptors stem from a woman aged 40 to 55 in good health. Some clones in this sample may be carry-over from other donors' samples.

This sequence joins TRBV11-3 and TRBJ2-7, with 8 bases that match TRBD1. There are 15 residues in the CDR3. Trimming took 0 bases from V and 6 from J; bases not matched to a gene: 7. CDR1 and CDR2 from the germline V gene are SGHNT and YENEEA. CDR3 in DNA: TGTGCCAGCAGCTTAGATGGGGACAGGCATCCCGAGCAGTACTTC. This codes for CASSLDGDRHPEQYF.

This rearrangement joins TRBV5-1 to TRBJ2-5, with D tentatively TRBD1 (6 bases). Trimming pared 0 bases from V and 3 bases from J, leaving 9 bases between. This CDR3 has 14 residues. Germline lookup yields CDR1 SGHRS and CDR2 YFSETQ. The CDR3: CASSLGWDKETQYF. Here the CDR3 DNA reads TGCGCCAGCAGCTTGGGATGGGACAAAGAGACCCAGTACTTC.

CDR3 nucleotide sequence: TGTGCCAGCAGTGAAGAGGGGGCAGTGGGATATGGCTACACCTTC. Protein: CASSEEGAVGYGYTF. V and J are TRBV2 and TRBJ1-2; the match to TRBD1 covers 7 bases. This CDR3 spans 15 amino acids. V lost 1 base and J lost 5; bases outside the gene matches: 7. Germline V CDR1 and CDR2: SNHLY, FYNNEI. The full variable domain, in which reference TRBV2 and TRBJ1-2 provide the parts outside the CDR3, is EPEVTQTPSHQVTQMGQEVILRCVPISNHLYFYWYRQILGQKVEFLVSFYNNEISEKSEIFDDQFSVERPDGSNFTLKIRSTKLEDSAMYFCASSEEGAVGYGYTFGSGTRLTVV.

This chain joins TRBV6-4 and TRBJ1-4; D remains ambiguous. Trimming removed 6 bases from V and 2 bases from J, with 13 bases in between. The germline gives CDR1 MRHNA, CDR2 SNTAGT. The CDR3 consists of 15 residues. The CDR3: CASSLGRGTNEKLFF. Written as DNA, the CDR3 is TGTGCCAGCAGCCTAGGACGAGGGACTAATGAAAAACTGTTTTTT.

J is TRBJ1-2 and V is TRBV18; D perhaps matches TRBD1 (5 bases). Germline CDR1 is KGHSH and CDR2 is LQKENI. There are 17 residues in the CDR3. V was cut by 0 bases and J by 4 bases, with 18 bases left in between. The CDR3 DNA reads TGTGCCAGCTCACCACCGGGATTTTCAGGGCCCTCCTATGGCTACACCTTC. Translated, it gives CASSPPGFSGPSYGYTF.

The chain links TRBV6-5 to TRBJ2-5, with 7 positions matching TRBD2. The CDR3 length is 16 residues. Trimming took 4 bases from V and 4 from J; bases not matched to a gene: 12. CDR1 and CDR2 (germline): MNHEY, SVGAGI. DNA for the CDR3: TGTGCCAGCAGTTCCAATGAGGGAGGGCCGGGAGAGACCCAGTACTTC. This codes for CASSSNEGGPGETQYF.

The chain has TRBV30 and TRBJ1-3, with D uncertain. The CDR3 is 13 amino acids. Germline V gene sequence: CDR1 GTSNPN, CDR2 SVGIG (reference sequence). V was pared by 7 bases and J by 1 base, with 11 bases between. CDR3 sequence: CASKWRSGNTIYF. Here the CDR3 DNA reads TGTGCCTCCAAGTGGAGGTCTGGAAACACCATATATTTT.

The V gene is TRBV7-2, the J gene TRBJ2-2, with 9 bases that match TRBD2. The CDR3 is 18 residues long. Looked up from germline, CDR1 is SGHTA and CDR2 is FQGNSA. The V segment lost 5 bases and the J segment 5 bases; nucleotides outside the gene matches: 15. The CDR3 DNA sequence: TGTGCCAGCAGCCCCCAGACTAGCGGAGTGGGGAGAACCGGGGAGCTGTTTTTT. It codes for CASSPQTSGVGRTGELFF.

V gene TRBV5-8 combines with J gene TRBJ2-3; no reliable D call. Germline V gene sequence: CDR1 SGHTS, CDR2 YDEGEE. V was shortened by 1 base and J by 0 bases, with 6 bases between the two germline ends. This CDR3 is built from 14 residues. CDR3 region: CASSLPGSTDTQYF. The CDR3 DNA follows: TGTGCCAGCAGCTTGCCAGGTAGCACAGATACGCAGTATTTT.

This clone appeared a few times. The V gene is TRBV5-6, the J gene TRBJ2-3; TRBD2 matches 7 bases. Germline V gene lookup returns CDR1 SGHDT and CDR2 YYEEEE. J was trimmed by 4 bases and V by 4 bases; bases with no gene match: 9. The CDR3 totals 15 residues. CDR3 sequence: CASSLSMGRADTQYF. The CDR3 region has the DNA TGTGCCAGCAGCCTCTCCATGGGGAGGGCAGATACGCAGTATTTT.

The chain employs TRBV7-2 and TRBJ2-7, with TRBD2 matching over 11 bases. Germline assignment: CDR1 SGHTA and CDR2 FQGNSA. The CDR3 is made up of 14 amino acids. Trimming cost V 1 base and J 7 bases; bases outside gene matches: 3. Here the CDR3 reads CASSLGSGRVEQYF. The CDR3 DNA follows: TGTGCCAGCAGCTTAGGTAGCGGGAGGGTTGAGCAGTACTTC.

In this sample, this clone turned up once. The V and J genes are TRBV5-6 and TRBJ2-3; D gene ambiguous. The V end was cut by 0 bases, the J end by 3 bases, with 5 bases between. Germline loops: CDR1 SGHDT, CDR2 YYEEEE. The CDR3 spans 13 residues. CDR3 protein: CASSLGGTDTQYF. In DNA form, the CDR3 reads TGTGCCAGCAGCTTGGGGGGAACAGATACGCAGTATTTT.

This sequence joins TRBV18 and TRBJ1-2; D perhaps matches TRBD1 (5 bases). Deletions cut 3 bases from V and 8 bases from J, with 13 bases between. Germline lookup yields CDR1 KGHSH and CDR2 LQKENI. The CDR3 is 13 amino acids. DNA for the CDR3: TGTGCCAGCTCACCCGAGACAGAGTGGGGCTACACCTTC. It translates to CASSPETEWGYTF.

The chain links TRBV2 to TRBJ2-1, with 13 bases that match TRBD2. CDR1 SNHLY and CDR2 FYNNEI come from the germline V gene. The CDR3 extends over 15 amino acids. The trim removed 4 bases at V and 8 bases at J, leaving 5 bases unmatched. The CDR3 region is CASSAGLAGLYEQFF. The CDR3 DNA reads as TGTGCCAGCAGTGCGGGACTAGCGGGACTCTATGAGCAGTTCTTC.